This T cell receptor beta chain comes out of a study of regulatory T cells in long-lasting Graves disease (dated by TCRdb to the early 2020s). General notes on the study: Patients with newly diagnosed Graves' disease had been on antithyroid drugs for under 3 months. Peripheral blood TCR sequencing and RNA sequencing compared persistent Graves' disease patients with newly diagnosed Graves' disease patients. The study was conducted in China and was registered as a clinical trial. A total of roughly 35 samples underwent TCR sequencing, from about 13 patients with persistent Graves' disease and about 20 patients with newly diagnosed Graves' disease. Points the paper makes about the study in general: Compared with newly diagnosed patients, persistent Graves' disease patients had lower TCR Shannon entropy and fewer highly expanded clones, which suggests clonal expansion. The authors acknowledged the small sample size as a limitation that may reduce accuracy. Sequencing and analysis were restricted to the TCR beta chain. Persistent disease showed preferential use of TRBV28, TRBJ1-2 and TRBJ2-5, whereas newly diagnosed disease favored TRBV20-1 and TRBJ2-1. Because the primary lesion, thyroid tissue, could not be accessed, the study looked at peripheral blood alone. A larger number of public clonotypes was shared among persistent patients (more than 2,500) than among newly diagnosed patients (around 870).

Library method: multiplex PCR. TCRdb lists the instrument as Illumina HiSeq 4000. TCR beta libraries were built with iRepertoire HTBI primers and Arm-PCR amplification of CDR3 regions. Before sequencing, the PCR products underwent gel purification. The authors processed their data as follows. Across samples, 60 to 80 TRBV and 15 or so TRBJ segments were identified and used for gene usage analysis of CDR3 amino acid clonotypes. COPE and FqMerger were used to merge filtered high-quality paired reads into contigs. BLAST was used to align contigs to the IMGT TRBV, TRBD and TRBJ reference genes, and CDR3 was defined following IMGT. Any clonotype with a frequency above 0.1% was classified as a highly expanded clone. Shannon entropy served as the measure of repertoire diversity, while the Gini coefficient captured V-J evenness. A clonotype was considered public if more than one individual shared it. TCRdb reanalyzed the raw reads on its own, using fastp at Q25 for trimming and MiXCR for clone calling, and kept in-frame beta chains. All rows with the same CDR3 protein become a single entry with the most common DNA and genes. The authors' filters were not applied to this entry. A total of 400,000 to 500,000 distinct CDR3 sequences appear in this sample, around 15% of them only once. The ten top clones hold 23% of the sample.

The sample's time point, from its label and the paper: newly diagnosed GD, antithyroid drugs for less than 3 months. For both TCR sequencing and RNA sequencing, RNA was extracted from PBMCs using TRIzol. Graves' disease was diagnosed according to American Thyroid Association guidelines. Recruitment of patients was carried out at an endocrinology department in Xi'an, China. Each patient gave approximately 9.7 milliliters of peripheral blood, collected in an EDTA anticoagulant tube. Ficoll Paque Plus density gradient separation was used to isolate PBMCs, and no further T cell sorting was done. An Agilent 2100 Bioanalyzer and agarose gel were used to check RNA quality, while a NanoDrop 2000 measured RNA concentration. According to the germline V gene, CDR1 reads SGHTA and CDR2 reads FQGNSA. V loses 3 bases at its end and J loses 6 bases; junction bases beyond the gene matches: 6. From its cysteine to its phenylalanine, the CDR3 spans 16 amino acids. Only CDR3 DNA is held: 48 bases, read in frame from base 1.

Many counts were recorded for this clonotype. Its antigen is unknown. Base qualities are missing; no much larger clone stands one base away. The same data also went into a second study, on T cells in Graves' hyperthyroidism and ophthalmopathy. From the second report: Stable Graves' hyperthyroidism was defined as the absence of progression to ophthalmopathy over 18 months of follow-up. Hyperthyroidism patients were newly diagnosed, had a disease duration of under 2 months, and were aged 18 to 65 years. Patients with uncontrolled infections, other autoimmune diseases, pregnancy or lactation were excluded. Diagnoses relied on clinical symptoms, serum thyroxine and TRAb, thyroid ultrasound and orbital computed tomography. For the first round of RT-PCR on the TCR CDR3, the HTBI primer set was used together with the Qiagen OneStep RT-PCR kit. Most expanded thyroid clonotypes (frequency above 0.001) were also found in blood, which suggests that blood repertoires may mirror thyroid immune responses. Ophthalmopathy was separated from stable hyperthyroidism by a 13 V-J signature model, with about 86% sensitivity and just over 81% specificity obtained in cross-validation and 80%/75% obtained in testing. In validation, the model predicted progression to ophthalmopathy with approximately 71% sensitivity and approximately 72% specificity, a median of 6.5 months before onset. A discovery cohort of about 96 patients, approximately 45 with Graves' ophthalmopathy and 55 to 60 with stable Graves' hyperthyroidism, was used to find distinguishing TCR V-J signatures. Whether ophthalmopathy could be predicted prospectively was tested in an independent validation cohort made up of roughly 19 hyperthyroidism patients plus 17 patients who later progressed to ophthalmopathy. The roughly 91 discovery patients were randomly divided into training and test sets at a 7:3 ratio. Thyroid tissue and blood T-cell repertoires from about 6 Graves' hyperthyroidism patients were also compared in the study. After sampling, hyperthyroidism patients received methimazole starting at 30 mg daily, and ophthalmopathy patients received high-dose intravenous methylprednisolone. Libraries were constructed in a second round of multiplex PCR, after which size selection and purification were carried out. Paired-end sequencing of the libraries was performed with 100 bp reads on an Illumina HiSeq2000. SOAPnuke was used to process the raw data, with reads discarded if the reads contained adapters or uncalled bases, had a mean Phred below 15, or lacked an exact constant-primer or identifier match. High-quality paired reads were merged using COPE v1.2.5, and each unique nucleotide sequence was defined as a clonotype. Clonotypes were aligned to IMGT TRBV, TRBD and TRBJ reference segments using MiTCR v1.1. Only V-J combinations with frequency above 0.0001, covering 99.2% of repertoires, were analysed. The TCS score was defined as F50 (clonal expansion) divided by E x V (chaos), with BLOSUM62-based TCRdist calculated between CDR3 peptides within each V-J. Welch's t-statistics and random forest reduced 500 to 650 V-J features to fewer than 15, which were used in a naive Bayes classifier (R e1071). Sample size was not statistically predetermined, and investigators were not blinded to group allocation. TCR Vbeta CDR3 sequencing of 135 peripheral blood samples (43 ophthalmopathy, around 80 hyperthyroidism and 17 progressor patients) is reported in the paper.

Sample: peripheral blood mononuclear cells (PBMCs), taken at new diagnosis, from a patient treated with antithyroid drugs. This receptor was identified in a young woman with Graves disease. Donor details come from another sample of the same person, matched by shared clones. In this chain, TRBV7-2 is recombined with TRBJ2-1, and 12 junctional nucleotides match TRBD2. The CDR3 region: CASSLAASGRGNEQFF. The nucleotide sequence reads as follows: TGTGCCAGCAGCTTGGCGGCTAGCGGGAGGGGCAATGAGCAGTTCTTC.